The source of this T cell receptor beta chain is a study of memory CD8 T cells in hepatitis C reinfection. Study at large: Chronic HCV followed reinfection in a couple of donors who cleared primary infection. A positive HCV RNA test after two negatives ≥60 days apart defined reinfection.

The CDR3 has 17 residues. The germline gives CDR1 WNHNN, CDR2 SYGVQD (reference sequence). Trimming removed 3 bases from V and 5 bases from J; junction bases left unmatched: 11. Sequenced by immunoSEQ multiplex PCR; TCRdb stores in-frame clones only, minus some. The sample lists around 45,000 clones; approximately 87% were seen once. As for time point: peak reinfection, 3 to 8 weeks after reinfection detection. Sorted cells were sequenced directly ex vivo without any in vitro expansion. The Montreal HEPCO cohort supplied donors who inject drugs. A couple of donors provided sorted CD3+ CD8+ CD45RO- naive CD8 T cells at all three reinfection time points.

The V and J genes are TRBV10-1 and TRBJ2-1, with 9 bases aligning to TRBD1. The sample taken for sequencing was naive CD8+ T cells sorted from blood. This receptor was taken from a man younger than 30 with hepatitis C virus infection. CDR3 in amino acids: CASSEKRGQGFDNEQFF. The CDR3, as DNA: TGCGCCAGCAGTGAAAAAAGGGGACAGGGTTTCGACAATGAGCAGTTCTTC.